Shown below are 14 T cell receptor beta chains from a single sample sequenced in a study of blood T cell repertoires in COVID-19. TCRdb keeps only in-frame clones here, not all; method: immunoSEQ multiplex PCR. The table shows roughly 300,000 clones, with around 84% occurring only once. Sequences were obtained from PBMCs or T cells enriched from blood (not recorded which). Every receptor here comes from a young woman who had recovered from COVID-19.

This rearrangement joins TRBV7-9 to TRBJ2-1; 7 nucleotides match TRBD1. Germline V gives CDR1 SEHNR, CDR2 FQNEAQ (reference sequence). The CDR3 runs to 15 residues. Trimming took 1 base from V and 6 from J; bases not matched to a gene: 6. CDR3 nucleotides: TGTGCCAGCAGCTTAGGGACAGGTTTTGGCAATGAGCAGTTCTTC. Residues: CASSLGTGFGNEQFF.

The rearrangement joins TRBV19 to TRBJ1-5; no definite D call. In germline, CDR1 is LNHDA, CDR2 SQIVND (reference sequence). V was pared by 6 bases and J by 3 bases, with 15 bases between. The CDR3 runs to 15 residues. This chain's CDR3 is CASRWTAKNNQPQHF. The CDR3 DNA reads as TGTGCCAGTAGGTGGACTGCGAAGAACAATCAGCCCCAGCATTTT.

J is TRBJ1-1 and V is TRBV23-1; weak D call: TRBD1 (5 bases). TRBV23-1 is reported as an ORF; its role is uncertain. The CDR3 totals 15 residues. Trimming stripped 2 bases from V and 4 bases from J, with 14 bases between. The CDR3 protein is CASSQRQGFSTEAFF. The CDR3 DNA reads TGCGCCAGCAGTCAACGGCAGGGTTTTAGCACTGAAGCTTTCTTT.

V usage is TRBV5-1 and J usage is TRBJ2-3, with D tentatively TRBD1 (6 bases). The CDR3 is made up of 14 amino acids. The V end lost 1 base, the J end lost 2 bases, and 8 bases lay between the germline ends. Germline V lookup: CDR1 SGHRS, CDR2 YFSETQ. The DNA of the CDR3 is TGCGCCAGCAGCTTGCGGACAGCCACAGATACGCAGTATTTT. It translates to CASSLRTATDTQYF.

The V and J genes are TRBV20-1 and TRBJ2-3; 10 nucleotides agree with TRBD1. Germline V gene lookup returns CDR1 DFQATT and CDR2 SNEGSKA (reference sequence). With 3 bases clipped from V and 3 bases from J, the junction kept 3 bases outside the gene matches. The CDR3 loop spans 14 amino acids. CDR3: CSASDRGQTDTQYF. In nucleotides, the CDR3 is TGCAGTGCTAGTGACAGGGGGCAAACAGATACGCAGTATTTT.

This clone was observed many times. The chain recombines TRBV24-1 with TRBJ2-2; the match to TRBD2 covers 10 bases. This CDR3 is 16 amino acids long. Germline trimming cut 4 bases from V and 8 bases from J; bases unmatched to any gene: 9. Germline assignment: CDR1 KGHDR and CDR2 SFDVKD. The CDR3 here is CATSESLAGDRGELFF. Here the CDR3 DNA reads TGTGCCACCAGTGAATCCCTAGCGGGAGACAGGGGGGAGCTGTTTTTT.

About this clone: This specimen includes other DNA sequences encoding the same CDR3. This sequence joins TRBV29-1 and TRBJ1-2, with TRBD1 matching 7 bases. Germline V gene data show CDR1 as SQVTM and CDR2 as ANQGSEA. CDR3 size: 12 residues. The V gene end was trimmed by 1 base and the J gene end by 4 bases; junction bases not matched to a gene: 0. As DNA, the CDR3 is TGCAGCGTTGAAGGACAGGGCTATGGCTACACCTTC. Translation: CSVEGQGYGYTF.

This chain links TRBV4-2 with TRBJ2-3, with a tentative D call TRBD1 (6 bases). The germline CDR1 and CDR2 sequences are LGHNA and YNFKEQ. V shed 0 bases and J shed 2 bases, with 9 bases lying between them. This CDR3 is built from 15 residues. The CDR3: CASSQDGTNTDTQYF. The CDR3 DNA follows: TGTGCCAGCAGCCAAGACGGGACAAACACAGATACGCAGTATTTT.

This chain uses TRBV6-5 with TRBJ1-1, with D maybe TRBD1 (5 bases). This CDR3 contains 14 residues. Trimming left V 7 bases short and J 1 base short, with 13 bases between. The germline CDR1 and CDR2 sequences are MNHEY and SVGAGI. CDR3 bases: TGTGCCAGCACCGCACAGGCGACGAACACTGAAGCTTTCTTT. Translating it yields CASTAQATNTEAFF.

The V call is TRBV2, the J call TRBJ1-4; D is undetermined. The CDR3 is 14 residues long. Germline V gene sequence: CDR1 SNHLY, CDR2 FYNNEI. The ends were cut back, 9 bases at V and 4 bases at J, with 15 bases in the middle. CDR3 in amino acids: CASSVRQFNEKLFF. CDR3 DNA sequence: TGTGCCAGTTCCGTGAGGCAGTTTAATGAAAAACTGTTTTTT.

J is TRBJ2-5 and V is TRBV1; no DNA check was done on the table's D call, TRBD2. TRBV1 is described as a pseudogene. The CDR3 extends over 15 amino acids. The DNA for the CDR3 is TGCACCAGCAGCCAAGTCTGGGGGGGGCAAGAGACCCAGTACTTC. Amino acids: CTSSQVWGGQETQYF.

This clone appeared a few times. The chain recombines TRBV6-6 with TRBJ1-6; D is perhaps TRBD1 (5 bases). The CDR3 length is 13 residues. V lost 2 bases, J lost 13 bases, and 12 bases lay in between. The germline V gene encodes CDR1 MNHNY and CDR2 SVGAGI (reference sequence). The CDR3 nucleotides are TGTGCCAGCAGTTACGCAATACAGGATCCCCTCCACTTT. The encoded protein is CASSYAIQDPLHF.

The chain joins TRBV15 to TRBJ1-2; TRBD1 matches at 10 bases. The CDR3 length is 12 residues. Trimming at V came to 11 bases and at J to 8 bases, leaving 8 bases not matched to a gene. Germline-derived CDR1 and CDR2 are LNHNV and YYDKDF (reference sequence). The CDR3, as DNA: TGTGCCGACGACAGGGGGCGGGAAGGCTACACCTTC. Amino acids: CADDRGREGYTF.

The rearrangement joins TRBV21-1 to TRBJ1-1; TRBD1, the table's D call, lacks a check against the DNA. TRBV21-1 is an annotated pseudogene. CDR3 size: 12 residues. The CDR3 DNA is TGTGCCAGCAGGGACAGGGGCACTGAAGCTTTCTTT. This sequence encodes CASRDRGTEAFF.